This T cell receptor beta chain comes out of a study of T cells in Graves' hyperthyroidism and ophthalmopathy. Study observations and caveats: Peripheral blood also featured most of the thyroid clonotypes expanded above 0.001.

This clonotype was recorded a few times. The antigen remains unidentified. This CDR3 spans 15 amino acids. Germline lookup yields CDR1 SGDLS and CDR2 YYNGEE. Trimming stripped 1 base from V and 6 bases from J, with 16 bases between. RNA transcripts gave rise to amplified TCR beta CDR3 regions. Researchers ran a first-round RT-PCR on the TCR CDR3 using the HTBI primer set. MiXCR was run by TCRdb on the multiplex PCR reads, yielding one entry per CDR3 protein. This sample has roughly 580,000 distinct CDR3 sequences, with about 14% found just once. The receptor was derived from a woman in her twenties or thirties with Graves' hyperthyroidism that later progressed to Graves' ophthalmopathy. The sequenced material came from blood. The chain couples TRBV9 to TRBJ1-1; no reliable D call. CDR3 DNA sequence: TGTGCCAGCAGCGTATCAGTAGGGCTTTTCTCTGAAGCTTTCTTT. Its translation is CASSVSVGLFSEAFF.